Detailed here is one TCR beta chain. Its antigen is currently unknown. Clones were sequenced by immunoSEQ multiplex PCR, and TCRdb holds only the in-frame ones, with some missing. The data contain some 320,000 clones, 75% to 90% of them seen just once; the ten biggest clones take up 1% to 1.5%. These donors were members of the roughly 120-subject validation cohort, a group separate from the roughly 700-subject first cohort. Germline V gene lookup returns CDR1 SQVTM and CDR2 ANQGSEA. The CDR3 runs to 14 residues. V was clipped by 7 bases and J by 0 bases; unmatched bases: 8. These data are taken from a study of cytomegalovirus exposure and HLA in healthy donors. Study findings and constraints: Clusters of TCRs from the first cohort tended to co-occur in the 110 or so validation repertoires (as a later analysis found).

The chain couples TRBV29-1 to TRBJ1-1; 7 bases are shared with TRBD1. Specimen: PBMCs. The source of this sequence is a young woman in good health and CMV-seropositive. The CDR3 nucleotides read TGCAGCGCTAAAACCGGGACAGTGAACACTGAAGCTTTCTTT. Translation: CSAKTGTVNTEAFF.